This TCR beta chain originates from a study of PD-1 blockade in classical Hodgkin lymphoma. Study-wide results and caveats: Baseline TCR diversity was reportedly lower in newly diagnosed patients than healthy donors.

The CDR3 covers 14 residues. Germline V lookup: CDR1 SNHLY, CDR2 FYNNEI. J was trimmed by 8 bases and V by 6 bases; bases with no gene match: 8. The data were produced by immunoSEQ multiplex PCR, yet TCRdb's version contains in-frame clones alone and is incomplete. The sample shows fewer than 70,000 clones, around 90% of them seen only once. The sample holds a few counts of this clone. As yet, its antigen is unknown. Relapse after autologous stem cell transplantation occurred in every patient, and brentuximab vedotin exposure varied. J is TRBJ1-4 and V is TRBV2, with 8 nucleotides matching TRBD1. This TCR came from a human donor with classical Hodgkin lymphoma. Sequenced here: peripheral blood mononuclear cells (PBMCs), sampled before the second cycle of nivolumab. CDR3 protein: CASSEDRVFEKLFF. CDR3 DNA: TGTGCCAGCAGCGAGGACAGGGTGTTCGAAAAACTGTTTTTT.